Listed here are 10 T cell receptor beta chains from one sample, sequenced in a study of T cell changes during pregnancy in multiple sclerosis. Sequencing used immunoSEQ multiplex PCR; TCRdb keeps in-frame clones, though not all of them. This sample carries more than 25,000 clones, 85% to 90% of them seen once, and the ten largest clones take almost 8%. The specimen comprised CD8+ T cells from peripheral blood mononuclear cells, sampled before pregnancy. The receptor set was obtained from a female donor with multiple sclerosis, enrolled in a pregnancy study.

The CDR3 here is CASSLGPTGGHTDTQYF. CDR3 nucleotides: TGTGCCAGCAGCTTAGGGCCCACGGGGGGGCACACAGATACGCAGTATTTT. The J gene is TRBJ2-3, the V gene TRBV7-9, with 8 bases lining up with TRBD2. CDR1 is SEHNR, CDR2 FQNEAQ, per germline (reference sequence). V was pared by 1 base and J by 2 bases, with 8 bases of the junction left unmatched. This CDR3 is built from 17 residues.

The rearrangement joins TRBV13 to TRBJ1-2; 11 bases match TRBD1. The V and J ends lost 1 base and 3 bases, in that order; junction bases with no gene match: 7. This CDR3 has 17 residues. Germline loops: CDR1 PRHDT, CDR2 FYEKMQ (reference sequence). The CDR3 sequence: CASSLDPGTGGHYGYTF. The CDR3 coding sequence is TGTGCCAGCAGCTTAGACCCCGGGACAGGGGGACACTATGGCTACACCTTC.

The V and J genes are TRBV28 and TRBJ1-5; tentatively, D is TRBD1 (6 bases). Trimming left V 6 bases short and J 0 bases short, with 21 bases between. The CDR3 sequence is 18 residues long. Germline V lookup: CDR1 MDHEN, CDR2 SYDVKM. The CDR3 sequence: CASRFPDRSSYSNQPQHF. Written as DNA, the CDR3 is TGTGCCAGCAGGTTCCCCGACAGGAGCTCATATAGCAATCAGCCCCAGCATTTT.

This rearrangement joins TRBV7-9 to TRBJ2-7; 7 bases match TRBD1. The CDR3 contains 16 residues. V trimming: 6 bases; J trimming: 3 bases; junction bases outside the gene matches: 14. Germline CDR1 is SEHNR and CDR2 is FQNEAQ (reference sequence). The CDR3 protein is CASSSSTGATLYEQYF. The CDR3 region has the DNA TGTGCCAGCAGTTCCTCCACAGGGGCAACCCTCTACGAGCAGTACTTC. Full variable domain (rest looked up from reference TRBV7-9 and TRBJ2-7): DTGVSQNPRHKITKRGQNVTFRCDPISEHNRLYWYRQTLGQGPEFLTYFQNEAQLEKSRLLSDRFSAERPKGSFSTLEIQRTEQGDSAMYLCASSSSTGATLYEQYFGPGTRLTVT.

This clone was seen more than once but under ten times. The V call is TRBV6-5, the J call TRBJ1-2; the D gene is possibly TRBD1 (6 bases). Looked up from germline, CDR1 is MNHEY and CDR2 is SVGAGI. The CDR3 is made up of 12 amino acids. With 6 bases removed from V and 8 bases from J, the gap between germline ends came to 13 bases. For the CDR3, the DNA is TGTGCCAGCAGAGGACAGTCTGTCGGCTACACCTTC. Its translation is CASRGQSVGYTF.

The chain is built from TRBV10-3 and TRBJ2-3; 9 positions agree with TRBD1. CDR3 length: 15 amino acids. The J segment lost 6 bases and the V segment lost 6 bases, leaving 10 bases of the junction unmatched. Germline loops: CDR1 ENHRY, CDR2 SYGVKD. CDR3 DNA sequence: TGTGCCATCAGCGGACCGGGACAGGGTTCGGATACGCAGTATTTT. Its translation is CAISGPGQGSDTQYF.

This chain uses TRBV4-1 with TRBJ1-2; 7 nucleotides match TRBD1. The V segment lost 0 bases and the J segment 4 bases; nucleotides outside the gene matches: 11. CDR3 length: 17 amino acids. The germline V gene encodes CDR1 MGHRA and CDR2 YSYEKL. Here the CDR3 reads CASSQDWRTGAIYGYTF. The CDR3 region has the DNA TGCGCCAGCAGCCAAGATTGGAGGACAGGTGCTATCTATGGCTACACCTTC.

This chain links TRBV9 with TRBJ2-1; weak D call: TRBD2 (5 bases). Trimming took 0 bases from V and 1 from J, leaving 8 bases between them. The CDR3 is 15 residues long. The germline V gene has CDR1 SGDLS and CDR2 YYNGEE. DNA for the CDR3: TGTGCCAGCAGCGTAGGAGGGTGGTCCTACAATGAGCAGTTCTTC. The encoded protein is CASSVGGWSYNEQFF.

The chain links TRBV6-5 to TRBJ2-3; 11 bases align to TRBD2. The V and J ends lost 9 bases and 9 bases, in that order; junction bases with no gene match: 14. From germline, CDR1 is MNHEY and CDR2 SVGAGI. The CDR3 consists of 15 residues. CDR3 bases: TGTGCCAGTAACTCACTAGCGGGGGCCCCTGGAACGCAGTATTTT. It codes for CASNSLAGAPGTQYF.

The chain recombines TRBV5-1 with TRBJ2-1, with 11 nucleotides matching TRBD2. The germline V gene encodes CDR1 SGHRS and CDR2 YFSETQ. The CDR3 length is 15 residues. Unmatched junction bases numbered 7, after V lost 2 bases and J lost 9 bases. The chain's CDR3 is CASSFVSGGAGEQFF. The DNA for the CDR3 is TGCGCCAGCAGCTTTGTTAGCGGGGGGGCCGGTGAGCAGTTCTTC.